This entry lists 6 T cell receptor beta chains sequenced from one sample in a study of blood T cell repertoires in COVID-19. Repertoires were generated with immunoSEQ multiplex PCR, while TCRdb's copy carries only in-frame clones and drops some. The sample lists 80,000 to 85,000 clones, about 90% occurring once. The sequencing input was peripheral blood. These receptors all stem from a woman older than 75 with acute or convalescent COVID-19.

This chain links TRBV19 with TRBJ1-2; 10 nucleotides match TRBD1. The V gene end was trimmed by 8 bases and the J gene end by 5 bases; junction bases not matched to a gene: 11. CDR3 length: 15 amino acids. CDR1 is LNHDA, CDR2 SQIVND, per germline (reference sequence). CDR3 sequence: CASSQRTGGVYGYTF. As DNA, the CDR3 is TGTGCCAGTTCCCAGAGGACAGGGGGAGTATATGGCTACACCTTC.

This clone was found a few times. The V call is TRBV7-9, the J call TRBJ1-6, with 9 bases identical to TRBD1. The CDR3 is 15 residues long. V trimming: 5 bases; J trimming: 7 bases; junction bases outside the gene matches: 6. Germline-derived CDR1 and CDR2 are SEHNR and FQNEAQ (reference sequence). The CDR3 DNA reads as TGTGCCAGCAGCAGGGACAGGGTTTTCAATTCACCCCTCCACTTT. Its protein is CASSRDRVFNSPLHF.

The rearrangement links TRBV4-3 to TRBJ1-2; no clear D gene. CDR1 is LGHNA and CDR2 is YSLEER in the germline V gene. The CDR3 sequence is 15 residues long. V lost 0 bases to trimming and J lost 2 bases, with 10 bases between them. Here the CDR3 DNA reads TGCGCCAGCAGCCAAGAGATTGGGCAGAACTATGGCTACACCTTC. Translating it yields CASSQEIGQNYGYTF.

V usage is TRBV5-1 and J usage is TRBJ2-1; 10 bases line up with TRBD2. CDR3 size: 15 residues. The germline V gene encodes CDR1 SGHRS and CDR2 YFSETQ. V shed 2 bases, J shed 3 bases, and the junction held 2 bases outside the gene matches. Written as DNA, the CDR3 is TGCGCCAGCAGCTTTAGGACTAGCGGCTACAATGAGCAGTTCTTC. This sequence encodes CASSFRTSGYNEQFF.

This chain links TRBV25-1 with TRBJ2-7, with D unresolved. Germline CDR1 MGHDK, CDR2 SYGVNS. V lost 6 bases to trimming and J lost 2 bases, with 11 bases between them. CDR3 length: 13 residues. The CDR3 reads CASSPAATYEQYF. DNA of the CDR3: TGTGCCAGCAGCCCCGCAGCGACCTACGAGCAGTACTTC.

V usage is TRBV27 and J usage is TRBJ1-6; 7 positions match TRBD1. The V gene end was trimmed by 8 bases and the J gene end by 7 bases; junction bases not matched to a gene: 8. The germline V gene encodes CDR1 MNHEY and CDR2 SMNVEV (reference sequence). This CDR3 is 14 amino acids long. CDR3 sequence reads: CASHRQGWNSPLHF. In nucleotides, the CDR3 is TGTGCCAGCCATAGACAGGGATGGAATTCACCCCTCCACTTT.